This TCR beta chain was identified during a study of a mutant IDH1 vaccine in newly diagnosed glioma. Study information: Treated patients, averaging around 40 years, were 62.5% male and about 40% female.

The V gene lost 2 bases and the J gene lost 9 bases, with 13 bases spanning the gap. The length of the CDR3 is 14 residues. CDR1 is ENHRY, CDR2 SYGVKD, per germline. Some clones are missing from TCRdb's copy, which holds only in-frame ones; the method was immunoSEQ multiplex PCR. The sample yields about 98,000 clones, approximately 90% seen once. Broader study findings: Of the patients, roughly 93% had vaccine-induced immune responses.

Documented time point: baseline, week 1 (first vaccination visit). Treatment here: pre-vaccination baseline after standard-of-care therapy. Regarding this clone: As yet, its antigen is unknown.

Sample: PBMCs, taken from a glioma patient treated with radiotherapy, temozolomide or both. V usage is TRBV10-3 and J usage is TRBJ2-2, with D tentatively TRBD1 (5 bases). This sequence was found in a woman in her fifties or sixties with glioma. In DNA, the CDR3 is TGTGCCATCAGTGAGCCGACAGAGAACCGGGAGCTGTTTTTT. As protein: CAISEPTENRELFF.